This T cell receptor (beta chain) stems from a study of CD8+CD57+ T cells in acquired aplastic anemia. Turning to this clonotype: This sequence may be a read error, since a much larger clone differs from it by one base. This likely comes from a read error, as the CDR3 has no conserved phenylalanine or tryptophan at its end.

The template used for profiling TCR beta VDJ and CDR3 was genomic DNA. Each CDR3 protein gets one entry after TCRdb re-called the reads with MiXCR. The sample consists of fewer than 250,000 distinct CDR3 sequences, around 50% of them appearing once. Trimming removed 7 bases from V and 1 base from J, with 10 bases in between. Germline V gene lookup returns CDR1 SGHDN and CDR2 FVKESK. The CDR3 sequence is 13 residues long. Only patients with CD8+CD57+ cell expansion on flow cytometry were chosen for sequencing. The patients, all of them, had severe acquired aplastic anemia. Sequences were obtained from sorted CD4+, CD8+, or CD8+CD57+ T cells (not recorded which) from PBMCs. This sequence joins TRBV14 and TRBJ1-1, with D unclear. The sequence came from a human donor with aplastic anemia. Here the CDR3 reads CASTSDANTEAFL. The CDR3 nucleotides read TGTGCCAGCACCTCGGACGCGAACACTGAAGCTTTCCTT.